The source of this T cell receptor beta chain is a study of CD8 T cells in ankylosing spondylitis (dated by TCRdb to about 2017). Regarding the complete study: The study profiled T cell receptor beta repertoires in healthy donors and ankylosing spondylitis patients to find disease-linked TCR variants. Peripheral blood was sampled, and synovial fluid was additionally collected from ankylosing spondylitis patients. In total, the full study cohort was made up of roughly 110 healthy donors and about two dozen ankylosing spondylitis patients. What the study reported, not specific to this receptor: A TCR beta motif made up of about eight highly homologous amino acid variants appeared to be characteristic of blood from ankylosing spondylitis patients. A CD8+ phenotype was shown by the disease-linked clones, which were found at relatively low frequencies in peripheral blood. Some motif variants were previously reported in synovial fluid and blood of reactive arthritis patients, suggesting common disease-initiation mechanisms. According to the report, matched synovial fluid samples from ankylosing spondylitis patients were significantly enriched for the disease-linked clones.

The reads were generated on an Illumina MiSeq. TCR beta libraries were prepared by quantitative 5'-RACE with molecular barcodes. Per the original workflow: Disease-linked TCR variants were identified with a new computational method built on a probabilistic model of VDJ rearrangement. The public reads were reanalyzed by TCRdb: fastp trimming at Q25, MiXCR alignment, in-frame beta chains only. Entries are consolidated by CDR3 protein sequence, retaining the most common genes and DNA. V and J calls and clone size were set by TCRdb, not the authors. Recorded for this sample are over 30,000 distinct CDR3 sequences; about 15% of them occurred a single time. Together, the top ten hold around 50% of the sample. This clonotype was picked up many times. No cognate antigen has been identified for it. No base-level quality is on record; no much larger clone is a single base apart. Reading from cysteine to phenylalanine, the CDR3 counts 12 amino acids. Only the CDR3 DNA is retained, 36 bases long and in frame from the first base. The V end loses 2 bases and the J end loses 12 bases, and a stretch of 11 bases separates them.

Sequenced: blood. This clonotype was obtained from a male donor with ankylosing spondylitis or in good health (not recorded which). The sequence is built from TRBV12-3 or TRBV12-4 and TRBJ2-1; no D gene is confidently identified. The sequenced DNA is TGTGCCAGCAGTTTAAAATCGTTCGGGCAGTTCTTC. Its amino acids are CASSLKSFGQFF.